Below, one T cell receptor (beta chain) is given with its context. This sample was taken from a study of OX40 agonist ivuxolimab in advanced cancers. The CDR3 totals 13 residues. Germline CDR1 and CDR2: SGHRS and YFSETQ. Trimming took off 4 bases at V and 1 base at J, with 8 bases between the two ends. Generated by immunoSEQ multiplex PCR, the TCRdb table keeps only in-frame clones and is missing some. The repertoire holds about 67,000 clones, less than 95% seen once, with more than 9.5% in the top ten. This TCR came from an adult with an advanced solid tumor such as melanoma, head and neck, liver or kidney cancer. Source: CD4+ or CD8+ T cells sorted from blood, taken in a trial of the OX40 agonist ivuxolimab. The chain joins TRBV5-1 to TRBJ1-1, with TRBD1 as a possible D gene (5 bases). CDR3 in DNA: TGCGCCAGCAGCCAAACAGGGAACACTGAAGCTTTCTTT. Protein sequence: CASSQTGNTEAFF. Filled out from reference TRBV5-1 and TRBJ1-1, the complete variable domain reads KAGVTQTPRYLIKTRGQQVTLSCSPISGHRSVSWYQQTPGQGLQFLFEYFSETQRNKGNFPGRFSGRQFSNSRSEMNVSTLELGDSALYLCASSQTGNTEAFFGQGTRLTVV.